This T cell receptor (beta chain) was sequenced during a study of cytomegalovirus exposure and HLA in healthy donors. Study-level results: For most TCR beta V segments, an earlier analysis put the productive rate at about 87% or about 30% of the time. Several V segments, TRBV6-2 and TRBV6-3 among them, could not be told apart and were dropped.

The PCR employed 60 Vbeta primers together with 13 Jbeta primers. TCRdb keeps only in-frame clones here, not all; method: immunoSEQ multiplex PCR. The data contain some 180,000 clones, 84% of them singletons. The CDR3 consists of 14 residues. CDR1 SGHDT and CDR2 YYEEEE come from the germline V gene. The ends were cut back, 3 bases at V and 3 bases at J, with 12 bases in the middle. Details on this clone: What it binds is not known.

Sequenced sample: PBMCs. The TCR was taken from a girl aged 2-10 years in good health and CMV-seropositive. V is TRBV5-6 and J is TRBJ2-5; D may be TRBD2 (5 bases). CDR3 sequence: CASSSTAAEETQYF. The CDR3 DNA is TGTGCCAGCAGCTCCACAGCGGCAGAAGAGACCCAGTACTTC.